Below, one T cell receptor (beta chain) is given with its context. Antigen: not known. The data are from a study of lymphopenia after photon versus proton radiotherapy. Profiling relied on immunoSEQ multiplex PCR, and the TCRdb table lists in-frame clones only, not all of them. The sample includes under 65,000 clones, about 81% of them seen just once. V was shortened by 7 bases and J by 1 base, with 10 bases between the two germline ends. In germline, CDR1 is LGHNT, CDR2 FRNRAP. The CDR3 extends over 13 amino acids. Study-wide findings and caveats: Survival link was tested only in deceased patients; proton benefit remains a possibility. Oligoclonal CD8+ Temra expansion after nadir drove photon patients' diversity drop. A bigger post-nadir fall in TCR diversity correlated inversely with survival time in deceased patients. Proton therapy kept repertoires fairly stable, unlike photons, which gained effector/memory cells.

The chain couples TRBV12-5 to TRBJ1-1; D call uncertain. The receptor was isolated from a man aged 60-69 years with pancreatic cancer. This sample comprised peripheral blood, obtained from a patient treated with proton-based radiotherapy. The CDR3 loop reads CASASLWNTEAFF. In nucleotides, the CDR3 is TGTGCTAGTGCCTCTCTCTGGAACACTGAAGCTTTCTTT.